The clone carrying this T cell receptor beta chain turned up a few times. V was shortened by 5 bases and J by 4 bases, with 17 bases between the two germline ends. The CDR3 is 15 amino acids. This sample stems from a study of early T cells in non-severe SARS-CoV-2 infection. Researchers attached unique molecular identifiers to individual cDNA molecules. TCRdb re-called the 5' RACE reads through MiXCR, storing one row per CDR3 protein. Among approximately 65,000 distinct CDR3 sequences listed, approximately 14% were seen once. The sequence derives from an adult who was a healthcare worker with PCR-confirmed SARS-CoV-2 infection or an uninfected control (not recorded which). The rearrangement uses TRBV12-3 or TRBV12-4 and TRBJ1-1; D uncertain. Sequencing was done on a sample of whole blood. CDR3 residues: CASSATPFWGTEAFF. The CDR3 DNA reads TGTGCCAGCAGTGCGACACCCTTCTGGGGCACTGAAGCTTTCTTT.